This is a list of T cell receptor beta chains from one sample in a study of T cell responses to AZD1222 COVID-19 vaccine. Here immunoSEQ multiplex PCR was the method, and the copy in TCRdb shows in-frame clones only, minus some. The data show 65,000 to 85,000 clones, about 88% seen once. The sequences come from peripheral blood, collected on day 0 of AZD1222 vaccination. Source of these receptors: an adult in good health. The CDR3 runs from the conserved cysteine through the conserved F or W. The order of the fields is CDR3 length, V gene, CDR3 protein.

len: 14; v_gene: TRBV2; CDR3aa: CASSEARDARPRHF
len: 15; v_gene: TRBV19; CDR3aa: CASSRQGWGTDTQYF
len: 15; v_gene: TRBV5-1; CDR3aa: CASSLAGETPYEQYF
len: 15; v_gene: TRBV5-1; CDR3aa: CASSLGSSSGNTIYF
len: 13; v_gene: TRBV2; CDR3aa: CASRRFMNTEAFF
len: 16; v_gene: TRBV5-1; CDR3aa: CASSTRAGGPRFEQFF
len: 15; v_gene: TRBV4-1; CDR3aa: CASSQADGPAYGYTF
len: 14; v_gene: TRBV18; CDR3aa: CASSPLGLPYEQYF
len: 15; v_gene: TRBV7-8; CDR3aa: CASSLNRATNEKLFF
len: 12; v_gene: TRBV30; CDR3aa: CAWNQGNYGYTF
len: 14; v_gene: TRBV6-4; CDR3aa: CASSAQAWEYGYTF
len: 15; v_gene: TRBV6-2/TRBV6-3; CDR3aa: CASSYLIGQGLPLHF
len: 14; v_gene: TRBV10-3; CDR3aa: CANTRDPLYNEQFF
len: 15; v_gene: TRBV2; CDR3aa: CSREGRGVGGTEAFF
len: 17; v_gene: TRBV13; CDR3aa: CASSPRTSGRFYNEQFF
len: 13; v_gene: TRBV18; CDR3aa: CASSPGSNTEAFF
len: 14; v_gene: TRBV7-6; CDR3aa: CASSLGQGGNEQFF
len: 16; v_gene: TRBV7-8; CDR3aa: CASSPVAGGRADTQYF
len: 15; v_gene: TRBV5-1; CDR3aa: CASSPGDRDPREQYF
len: 14; v_gene: TRBV7-9; CDR3aa: CASSLGTNTDTQYF
len: 13; v_gene: TRBV28; CDR3aa: CASSLMGTEKLFF
len: 15; v_gene: TRBV6-5; CDR3aa: CASSPMELYKNIQYF
len: 11; v_gene: TRBV6-5; CDR3aa: CASSYHGEAFF
len: 15; v_gene: TRBV18; CDR3aa: CASSPIGPTNEKLFF
len: 14; v_gene: TRBV6-2/TRBV6-3; CDR3aa: CASSYFPGDNEAFF
len: 19; v_gene: TRBV12-1; CDR3aa: CASSWGTGGFEGKTDTQYF
len: 13; v_gene: TRBV14; CDR3aa: CASSLTGNQPQHF
len: 13; v_gene: TRBV11-2; CDR3aa: CASSLFDRAGAFF
len: 16; v_gene: TRBV7-8; CDR3aa: CASSFVTPTYGGELFF
len: 13; v_gene: TRBV12-3/TRBV12-4; CDR3aa: CASRSGGQETQYF
len: 15; v_gene: TRBV5-1; CDR3aa: CASSLDRADNSPLHF
len: 13; v_gene: TRBV28; CDR3aa: CASSRTTNYGYTF
len: 16; v_gene: TRBV19; CDR3aa: CASSMWARGGTGELFF
len: 11; v_gene: TRBV12-3/TRBV12-4; CDR3aa: CASSQRVEAFF
len: 15; v_gene: TRBV28; CDR3aa: CASLYRQGLEQPQHF
len: 14; v_gene: TRBV5-4; CDR3aa: CASSSGQGFDEQYF
len: 14; v_gene: TRBV6-6; CDR3aa: CASREGGPDTEAFF
len: 13; v_gene: TRBV6-6; CDR3aa: CASTPAGGEKLFF
len: 15; v_gene: TRBV6-5; CDR3aa: CASKGLAGGLETQYF
len: 17; v_gene: TRBV5-6; CDR3aa: CASSFPAGTLNTGELFF
len: 18; v_gene: TRBV19; CDR3aa: CASSIQRGGTYSTDTQYF
len: 15; v_gene: TRBV7-7; CDR3aa: CASSRLTDQGYGYTF
len: 15; v_gene: TRBV19; CDR3aa: CASSIGGEAGQPQHF
len: 16; v_gene: TRBV10-3; CDR3aa: CATRPSKTREQETQYF
len: 11; v_gene: TRBV12-3/TRBV12-4; CDR3aa: CASSANTEAFF
len: 12; v_gene: TRBV19; CDR3aa: CASSMFKETQYF
len: 13; v_gene: TRBV27; CDR3aa: CASSSQRGYTQYF
len: 14; v_gene: TRBV5-6; CDR3aa: CASSFAGPGNTIYF
len: 15; v_gene: TRBV5-1; CDR3aa: CASSVTGGSYNEQFF
len: 13; v_gene: TRBV6-5; CDR3aa: CAVWDDSPYEQYF
len: 16; v_gene: TRBV7-7; CDR3aa: CASSLERQPPGETQYF
len: 16; v_gene: TRBV7-2; CDR3aa: CASSLTGGSNTGELFF
len: 10; v_gene: TRBV20-1; CDR3aa: CSASKETQYF
len: 16; v_gene: TRBV11-3; CDR3aa: CASSLGTSGASDTQYF
len: 16; v_gene: TRBV2; CDR3aa: CASSVQGVQLNQPQHF
len: 15; v_gene: TRBV2; CDR3aa: CASSVPWGQQHEQYF
len: 14; v_gene: TRBV10-3; CDR3aa: CAISEEGPPDTQYF